The present T cell receptor beta chain was sequenced within a study of blood T cell repertoires in COVID-19. The cohort comprised adults aged roughly 18 to 90 years residing in under 30 US areas. Allocation to cohorts depended on clinical history reported by the participants. Among Cohort 3 donors, those recovered had two negative PCRs, clearance, or symptom resolution. Original analysis: For nucleated cells, counts were estimated from reference gene primer amplification. Clones were read by immunoSEQ multiplex PCR, and TCRdb kept only the in-frame ones, dropping some. V and J calls plus clone size are reproduced from that table; the DNA served to infer D and trimming. In the table there are 300,000 to 400,000 clones, around 89% of which are singletons. Germline lookup yields CDR1 SGHRS and CDR2 YFSETQ. CDR3 size: 16 residues. With V trimmed by 4 bases and J by 1 base, 10 bases remained unmatched.

This receptor was identified in a woman between 18 and 29 years old who had recovered from COVID-19. Sequencing used PBMCs or T cells enriched from blood (not recorded which). The chain is built from TRBV5-1 and TRBJ2-7; 8 bases map to TRBD1. CDR3 loop: CASSTIQGAQSYEQYF. The CDR3 coding sequence is TGCGCCAGCAGCACTATCCAGGGGGCGCAATCCTACGAGCAGTACTTC.